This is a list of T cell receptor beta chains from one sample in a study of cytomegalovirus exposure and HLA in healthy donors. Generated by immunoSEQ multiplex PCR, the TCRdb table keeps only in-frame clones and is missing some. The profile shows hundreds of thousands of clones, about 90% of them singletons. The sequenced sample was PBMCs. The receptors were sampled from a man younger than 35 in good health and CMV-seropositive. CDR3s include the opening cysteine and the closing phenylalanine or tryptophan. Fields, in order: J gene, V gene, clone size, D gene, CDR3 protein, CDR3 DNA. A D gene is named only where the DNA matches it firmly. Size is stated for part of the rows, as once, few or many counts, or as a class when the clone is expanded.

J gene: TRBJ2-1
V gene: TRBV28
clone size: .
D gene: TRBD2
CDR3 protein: CASSLGTTGREQFF
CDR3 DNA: TGTGCCAGCAGTTTGGGGACTACAGGCAGGGAGCAGTTCTTC

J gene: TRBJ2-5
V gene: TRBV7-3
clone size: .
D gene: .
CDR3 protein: CASSLLGDQETQYF
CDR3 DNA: TGTGCCAGCAGCTTATTGGGCGATCAAGAGACCCAGTACTTC

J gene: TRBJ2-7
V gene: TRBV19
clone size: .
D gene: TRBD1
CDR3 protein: CASSAAGTGSYEQYF
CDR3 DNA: TGTGCCAGTAGTGCCGCCGGGACAGGATCCTACGAGCAGTACTTC

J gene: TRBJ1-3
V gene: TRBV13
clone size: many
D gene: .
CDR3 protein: CASSSRVGLKGPGNTIYF
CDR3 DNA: TGTGCCAGCAGCTCCCGGGTCGGACTCAAAGGCCCTGGAAACACCATATATTTT

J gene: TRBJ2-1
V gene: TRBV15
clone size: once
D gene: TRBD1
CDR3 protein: CATSRDGGWDRGYNEQFF
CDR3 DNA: TGTGCCACCAGCAGAGATGGAGGTTGGGACAGGGGGTACAATGAGCAGTTCTTC

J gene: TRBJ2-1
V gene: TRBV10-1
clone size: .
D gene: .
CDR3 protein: CASSEVNEQFF
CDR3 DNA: TGCGCCAGCAGTGAGGTAAATGAGCAGTTCTTC

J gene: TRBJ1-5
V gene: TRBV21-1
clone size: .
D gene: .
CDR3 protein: CASSKGWVGDQPQHF
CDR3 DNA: TGTGCCAGCAGCAAAGGCTGGGTGGGGGATCAGCCCCAGCATTTT

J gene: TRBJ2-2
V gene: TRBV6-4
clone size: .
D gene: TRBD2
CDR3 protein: CASSDSLAGDTGELFF
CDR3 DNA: TGTGCCAGCAGTGACTCCCTAGCGGGAGACACCGGGGAGCTGTTTTTT

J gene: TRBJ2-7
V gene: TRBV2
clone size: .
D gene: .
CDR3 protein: CASSAPNRYEQYF
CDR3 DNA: TGTGCCAGCAGTGCCCCAAACCGTTACGAGCAGTACTTC

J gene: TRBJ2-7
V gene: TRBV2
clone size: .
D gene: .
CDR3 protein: CASSEGSEQYF
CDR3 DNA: TGTGCCAGCAGTGAAGGGTCCGAGCAGTACTTC

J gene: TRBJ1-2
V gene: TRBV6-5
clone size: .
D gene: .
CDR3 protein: CASSSRTDGYTF
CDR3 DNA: TGTGCCAGCAGTTCCCGGACAGATGGCTACACCTTC

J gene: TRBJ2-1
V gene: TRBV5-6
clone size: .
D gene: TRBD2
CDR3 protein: CASSLQLAGGNEQFF
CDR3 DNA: TGTGCCAGCAGCTTGCAGTTAGCGGGAGGGAATGAGCAGTTCTTC

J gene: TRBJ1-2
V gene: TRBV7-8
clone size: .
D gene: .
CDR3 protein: CASSLDRANYGYTF
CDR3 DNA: TGTGCCAGCAGCTTGGACAGAGCTAACTATGGCTACACCTTC

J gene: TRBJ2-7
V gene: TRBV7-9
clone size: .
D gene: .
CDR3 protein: CASSYVGLEQYF
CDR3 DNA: TGTGCCAGCAGCTACGTGGGCCTCGAGCAGTACTTC

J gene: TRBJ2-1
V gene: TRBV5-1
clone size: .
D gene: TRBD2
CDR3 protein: CASSNSGRTHNEQFF
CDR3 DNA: TGCGCCAGCAGCAATAGCGGGAGAACGCACAATGAGCAGTTCTTC

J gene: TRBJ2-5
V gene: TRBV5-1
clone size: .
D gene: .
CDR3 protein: CASSFTVSPRAQYF
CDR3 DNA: TGCGCCAGCAGCTTTACAGTAAGCCCCCGGGCCCAGTACTTC

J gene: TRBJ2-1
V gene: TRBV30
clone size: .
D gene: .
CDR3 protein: CAWSAGTGYNEQFF
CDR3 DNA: TGTGCCTGGAGTGCCGGGACTGGGTACAATGAGCAGTTCTTC

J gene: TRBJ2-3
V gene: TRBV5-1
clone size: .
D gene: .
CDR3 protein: CASSPGAPDTQYF
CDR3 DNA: TGCGCCAGCAGCCCGGGAGCACCAGATACGCAGTATTTT

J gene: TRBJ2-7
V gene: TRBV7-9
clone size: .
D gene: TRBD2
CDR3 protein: CASSRNLGTSGNVSYEQYF
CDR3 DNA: TGTGCCAGCAGCCGTAATCTTGGGACTAGCGGGAACGTCTCCTACGAGCAGTACTTC

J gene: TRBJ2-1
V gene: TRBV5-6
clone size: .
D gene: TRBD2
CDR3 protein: CASSRDGTSGRNEQFF
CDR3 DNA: TGTGCCAGCAGCAGAGACGGGACTAGCGGGAGGAATGAGCAGTTCTTC

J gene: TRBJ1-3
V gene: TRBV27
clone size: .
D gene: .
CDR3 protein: CASSHNRELNTIYF
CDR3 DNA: TGTGCCAGCAGTCACAACAGGGAATTAAACACCATATATTTT

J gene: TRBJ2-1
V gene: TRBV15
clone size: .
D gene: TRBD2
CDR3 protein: CATSTRTSGTYNEQFF
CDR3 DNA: TGTGCCACCAGCACTCGGACTAGCGGGACCTACAATGAGCAGTTCTTC

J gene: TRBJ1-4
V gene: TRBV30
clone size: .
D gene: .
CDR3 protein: CAWSVSGTRRGRLFF
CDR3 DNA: TGTGCCTGGAGTGTATCGGGAACACGCCGAGGTAGACTGTTTTTT

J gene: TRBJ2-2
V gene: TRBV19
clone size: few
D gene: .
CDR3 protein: CASSTVVNGELFF
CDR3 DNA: TGTGCCAGTAGTACGGTGGTGAACGGGGAGCTGTTTTTT

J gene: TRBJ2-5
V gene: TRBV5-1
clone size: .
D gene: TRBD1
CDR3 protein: CASSPGQGHGQETQYF
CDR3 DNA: TGCGCCAGCAGCCCAGGACAGGGGCATGGTCAAGAGACCCAGTACTTC

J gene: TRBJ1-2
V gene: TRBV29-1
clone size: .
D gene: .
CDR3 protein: CSVDFLGGYTF
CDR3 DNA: TGCAGCGTTGATTTCCTAGGCGGCTACACCTTC

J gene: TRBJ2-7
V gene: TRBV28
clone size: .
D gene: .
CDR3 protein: CASSPTGIEQYF
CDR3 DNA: TGTGCCAGCAGTCCTACAGGGATCGAGCAGTACTTC